Listed below are T cell receptor beta chains from one sample, sequenced in a study of shared T cell receptors in the human thymus. Repertoires were generated with immunoSEQ multiplex PCR, while TCRdb's copy carries only in-frame clones and drops some. The sample lists about 660,000 clones; approximately 89% were seen once. These data were also filed under a second study, of human thymus T cells.

The sequencing input was thymocytes. The receptors derive from a boy under two years old with a congenital heart defect. The CDR3 runs from the conserved cysteine through the conserved F or W. The D gene is left open where the match is weak. Clone size is stated in some rows and not others, as once, few, many or a class when expanded.

NA	TRBV4-3	NA	TRBJ2-2	CASSPNSGGNTGELFF	TGCGCCAGCAGCCCGAATTCCGGCGGGAACACCGGGGAGCTGTTTTTT
NA	TRBV5-5	once	TRBJ2-7	CASSLDNLEGREQYF	TGTGCCAGCAGCTTGGACAACCTCGAGGGTCGCGAGCAGTACTTC
NA	TRBV28	once	TRBJ1-5	CASKCGRYSNQPQHF	TGTGCCAGCAAATGTGGGAGATATAGCAATCAGCCCCAGCATTTT
NA	TRBV9	once	TRBJ1-2	CASSTRTAAYYGYTF	TGTGCCAGCAGCACTCGGACAGCCGCATACTATGGCTACACCTTC
NA	TRBV6-5	NA	TRBJ1-2	CASSYSEPSYGYTF	TGTGCCAGCAGTTACTCCGAACCCAGCTATGGCTACACCTTC
TRBD1	TRBV27	NA	TRBJ1-2	CASSPSPTGGKVGYTF	TGTGCCAGCAGTCCATCCCCCACAGGGGGCAAAGTTGGCTACACCTTC
TRBD1	TRBV2	NA	TRBJ1-2	CASSPRGRYYGYTF	TGTGCCAGCAGCCCCAGGGGGCGGTACTATGGCTACACCTTC
TRBD1	TRBV27	NA	TRBJ2-2	CASTEFRRDRGTGELFF	TGTGCCAGCACTGAATTCCGCCGGGACAGGGGTACCGGGGAGCTGTTTTTT
NA	TRBV7-2	NA	TRBJ1-5	CASSLLRPSGSNQPQHF	TGTGCCAGCAGCTTATTAAGGCCGTCCGGGAGCAATCAGCCCCAGCATTTT
NA	TRBV21-1	NA	TRBJ2-7	CASSKGGQEAYAYEQYF	TGTGCCAGCAGCAAAGGGGGACAGGAGGCATACGCCTACGAGCAGTACTTC
TRBD2	TRBV9	few	TRBJ2-3	CASSTGTSGGATQYF	TGTGCCAGCAGCACTGGGACTAGCGGGGGGGCTACGCAGTATTTT
NA	TRBV28	NA	TRBJ2-3	CASSLVRNTDTQYF	TGTGCCAGCAGTTTAGTGCGGAACACAGATACGCAGTATTTT
TRBD1	TRBV12-5	NA	TRBJ2-4	CASGGTGGADIQYF	TGTGCTAGTGGAGGGACAGGGGGCGCGGACATTCAGTACTTC
NA	TRBV4-1	NA	TRBJ2-1	CASSPSGPNNEQFF	TGCGCCAGCAGCCCCAGCGGGCCTAACAATGAGCAGTTCTTC
TRBD1	TRBV7-2	NA	TRBJ1-3	CASSHGQGAGNTIYF	TGTGCCAGCAGCCACGGACAGGGGGCTGGAAACACCATATATTTT
TRBD1	TRBV27	once	TRBJ2-3	CASSFREQGIGTDTQYF	TGTGCCAGCAGTTTCCGTGAACAGGGGATCGGCACAGATACGCAGTATTTT
NA	TRBV6-5	NA	TRBJ2-2	CATSTAGELFF	TGTGCCACCAGTACAGCCGGGGAGCTGTTTTTT
NA	TRBV6-6	NA	TRBJ1-2	CASSYTDQELSHGYTF	TGTGCCAGCAGTTACACCGACCAGGAACTCTCGCATGGCTACACCTTC
NA	TRBV9	NA	TRBJ1-2	CASSVEAVRWDYGYTF	TGTGCCAGCAGCGTAGAGGCGGTCAGATGGGACTATGGCTACACCTTC
TRBD1	TRBV6-5	NA	TRBJ1-4	CASSDRGEKLFF	TGTGCCAGCAGTGACAGGGGTGAAAAACTGTTTTTT
NA	TRBV5-6	NA	TRBJ2-2	CASSLGAVRTGELFF	TGTGCCAGCAGCCTTGGGGCCGTCAGAACCGGGGAGCTGTTTTTT
NA	TRBV2	NA	TRBJ2-7	CASISGGPPYEQYF	TGTGCCAGCATTAGCGGTGGGCCGCCCTACGAGCAGTACTTC
TRBD2	TRBV5-1	NA	TRBJ2-7	CASSLELAGKDEQYF	TGCGCCAGCAGCTTGGAATTAGCGGGGAAGGACGAGCAGTACTTC
TRBD1	TRBV28	NA	TRBJ2-7	CASSLIKGQASYEQYF	TGTGCCAGCAGTTTGATTAAGGGACAGGCTTCCTACGAGCAGTACTTC
NA	TRBV6-5	NA	TRBJ2-5	CASSYSNTGTEETQYF	TGTGCCAGCAGTTACTCGAATACCGGGACTGAAGAGACCCAGTACTTC
NA	TRBV5-8	NA	TRBJ2-5	CASSLVNEETQYF	TGTGCCAGCAGCTTGGTAAATGAAGAGACCCAGTACTTC